The source of this T cell receptor (beta chain) is a study of T cells in localized non-small cell lung cancer (dated by TCRdb to the early 2020s). About the investigation overall: Comparing tumors with uninvolved tumor-adjacent lungs, the study looked at the T cell repertoires of 236 patients with early-stage NSCLC. The cohort consisted of 236 treatment-naive NSCLC patients whose localized lung tumors had been resected. Of the NSCLC patients, around 130 were male and about 97 were female, and the mean age was approximately 66 years.

The immunoSEQ Assay was used to sequence TCR beta CDR3 regions from DNA. Regarding the original processing steps: T cell density was computed as TCR beta template counts normalized to usable DNA estimated by amplifying housekeeping genes. Richness was estimated with the preseqR package, extrapolating to 400,000 templates for PBMC samples and 120,000 templates for tissue samples. Clonality was taken to be one minus Pielou's evenness. To identify tissue-enriched TCRs, differential abundance testing was run on productive amino-acid clonotypes with a minimum total count of 5 and an alpha of 0.1. The Jaccard Index and the Morisita Overlap Index were used to measure how much the repertoires overlapped between compartments. TCR beta CDR3s were clustered by GLIPH together with public tetramer-defined viral CDR3s, and at least three viral sequences plus V-gene enrichment were required for viral motifs. TCRdb limited this immuneACCESS table to in-frame rearrangements with V and J called. A share of clones is missing; checked studies link under half to unresolved V genes, and the rest is unexplained. V and J calls and clone size are as listed in that table; D and trimming were resolved from the DNA. The sample records roughly 33,000 clones, 85% to 90% of which are singletons. Approximately 4% of the sample comes from the top ten.

On this clone: This clone's antigen is unknown. No quality values exist for individual bases; no much larger clone is one base distant.

In the germline V gene (reference sequence), CDR1 corresponds to SEHNR and CDR2 to FQNEAQ. The CDR3 sequence holds 16 residues, the cysteine and phenylalanine included. The CDR3 DNA has 48 bases and is translated from base 1. Relative to germline, V is 5 bases shorter and J is 0 bases shorter, with 14 bases between their ends. At diagnosis, peripheral blood, uninvolved tumor-adjacent lung and tumor were collected and were preserved as a mix of fresh-frozen and FFPE material. Blood samples were analyzed as peripheral blood mononuclear cells for TCR repertoire profiling. Findings and caveats that apply to the study as a whole: Uninvolved tumor-adjacent lung showed the highest T cell clonality, higher than tumor, which suggests more focused antigenic responses in the adjacent lung. Since the design was exploratory, TCR variables were selected using unadjusted p-values with no false-discovery rate correction. Because multi-region tumor sequencing was not done, intratumor heterogeneity could not be ruled out. Longer overall survival was associated with higher T cell density in blood, whereas shorter survival was associated with higher clonality in adjacent lung. Of the top 100 tumor clones, a median of 57 were detected in paired uninvolved adjacent lung; approximately 28 were also among that lung's top 100.

This clonotype originated in a woman aged 35-70 years with stage I lung adenocarcinoma. The chain is encoded by TRBV7-9 joined to TRBJ2-1, and the D gene may be TRBD2, 5 bases matching. Sequencing used peripheral blood, obtained before any cancer treatment. The CDR3 amino acid sequence is: CASSRMSGRSYNEQFF. The sequence in DNA is TGTGCCAGCAGCAGAATGAGCGGTCGCTCCTACAATGAGCAGTTCTTC.